The clone carrying this TCR beta chain has just a few counts. Its cognate antigen is unknown. There were healthy Caucasian individuals from Russia, aged 6 to 90, serving as donors. Each sample provided at least 6 micrograms of extracted total RNA. This record comes from a study of blood T cells in healthy people across ages. Notes on the study in general: Diversity estimated from one million T cells was considered an underestimate.

Germline-derived CDR1 and CDR2 are KGHSH and LQKENI. CDR3 length: 14 amino acids. The V gene lost 6 bases and the J gene lost 7 bases, with 13 bases spanning the gap. Then a second PCR, running about 7 to 11 cycles, was carried out with a sample-barcoded 5' primer and a J-beta primer mix. The template-switch adaptor, which had 12 random nucleotides, put a tag on each cDNA molecule. One entry per CDR3 protein, called by TCRdb with MiXCR from the 5' RACE reads. The repertoire holds about 1,500,000 distinct CDR3 sequences, with around 39% as singletons. The receptor comes from a woman between 18 and 29 years old in good health. The material sequenced was blood. V and J are TRBV18 and TRBJ1-6, with TRBD1 as a possible D gene (5 bases). Here the CDR3 reads CASSLQATNSPLHF. Written as DNA, the CDR3 is TGTGCCAGCTCGCTACAGGCCACAAATTCACCCCTCCACTTT.